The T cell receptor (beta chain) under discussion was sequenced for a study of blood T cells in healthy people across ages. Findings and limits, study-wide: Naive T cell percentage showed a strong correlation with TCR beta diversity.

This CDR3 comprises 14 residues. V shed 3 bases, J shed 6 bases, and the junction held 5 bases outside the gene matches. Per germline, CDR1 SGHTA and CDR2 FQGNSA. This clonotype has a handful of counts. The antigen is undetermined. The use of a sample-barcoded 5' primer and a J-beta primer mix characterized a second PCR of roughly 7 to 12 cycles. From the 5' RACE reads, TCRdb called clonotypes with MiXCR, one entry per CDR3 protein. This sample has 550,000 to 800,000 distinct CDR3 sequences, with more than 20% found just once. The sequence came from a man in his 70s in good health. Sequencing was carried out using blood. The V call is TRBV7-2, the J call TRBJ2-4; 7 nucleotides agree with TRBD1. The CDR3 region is CASSLTGTGNIQYF. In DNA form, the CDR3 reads TGTGCCAGCAGCTTGACAGGGACCGGAAACATTCAGTACTTC.